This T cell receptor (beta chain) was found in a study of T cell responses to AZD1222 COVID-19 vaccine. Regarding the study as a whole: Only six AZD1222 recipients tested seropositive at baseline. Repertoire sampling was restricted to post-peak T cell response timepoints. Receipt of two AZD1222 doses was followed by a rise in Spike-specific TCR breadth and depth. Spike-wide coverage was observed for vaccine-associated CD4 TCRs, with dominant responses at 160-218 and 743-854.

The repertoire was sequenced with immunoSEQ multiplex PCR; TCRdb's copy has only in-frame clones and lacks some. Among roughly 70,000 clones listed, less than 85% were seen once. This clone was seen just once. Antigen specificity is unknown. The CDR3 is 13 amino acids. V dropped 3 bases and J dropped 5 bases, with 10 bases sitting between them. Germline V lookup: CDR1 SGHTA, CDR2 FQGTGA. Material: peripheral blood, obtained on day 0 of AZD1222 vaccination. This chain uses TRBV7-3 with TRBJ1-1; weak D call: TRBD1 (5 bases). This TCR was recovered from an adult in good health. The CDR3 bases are TGTGCCAGCAGCTTTGACAGCGATACTGAAGCTTTCTTT. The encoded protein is CASSFDSDTEAFF.